This is a list of T cell receptor beta chains from one sample in a study of blood T cell repertoires in COVID-19. Only in-frame clones appear in the TCRdb table, and some are missing; sequencing was by immunoSEQ multiplex PCR. This sample has hundreds of thousands of clones, with approximately 80% found just once. The sample consisted of peripheral blood. These receptors originate from a man aged 35-49 years with acute or convalescent COVID-19. Both conserved end residues are trimmed from each CDR3. D genes are given only for firm matches. For some rows the clone size is stated as once, few or many, or as a class when expanded; others skip it.

J gene	D gene	V gene	clone size	CDR3 protein
TRBJ2-7	.	TRBV18	many	ASSLSGLSSYYEQY
TRBJ2-1	TRBD2	TRBV11-2	.	ASSLRAGEVNEQF
TRBJ2-1	TRBD2	TRBV4-1	.	ASSRGLAAYNEQF
TRBJ2-3	.	TRBV24-1	.	ATSDELTDTQY
TRBJ2-3	TRBD2	TRBV5-4	.	ASSLVPLAELADTQY
TRBJ1-1	.	TRBV6-2/TRBV6-3	.	ASSRLGTEAF
TRBJ2-7	.	TRBV6-1	.	ASSLPGGTYEQY
TRBJ2-7	.	TRBV28	few	ASSLTRTGRGVEQY
TRBJ2-5	TRBD2	TRBV7-3	.	ASSLAGVETQY
TRBJ1-5	TRBD1	TRBV27	.	ASRRQGLNQPQH
TRBJ1-5	TRBD1	TRBV2	.	ASSRGQGGQPQH
TRBJ1-6	TRBD1	TRBV7-8	.	ASSLAFRDRVSYSPLH
TRBJ2-3	TRBD2	TRBV11-2	.	ASSLAVTGGTDTQY
TRBJ2-3	.	TRBV6-2/TRBV6-3	.	ASSPAGAHDTQY